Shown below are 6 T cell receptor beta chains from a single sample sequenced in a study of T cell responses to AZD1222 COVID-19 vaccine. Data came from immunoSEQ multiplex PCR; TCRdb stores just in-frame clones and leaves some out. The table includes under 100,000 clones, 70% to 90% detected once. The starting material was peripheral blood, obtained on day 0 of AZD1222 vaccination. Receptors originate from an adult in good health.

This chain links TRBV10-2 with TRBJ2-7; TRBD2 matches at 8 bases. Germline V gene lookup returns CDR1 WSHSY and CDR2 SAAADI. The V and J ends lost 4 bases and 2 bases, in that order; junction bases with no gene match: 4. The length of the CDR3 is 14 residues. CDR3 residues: CASSGSGRTYEQYF. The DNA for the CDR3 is TGCGCCAGCAGTGGGAGCGGGAGAACCTACGAGCAGTACTTC.

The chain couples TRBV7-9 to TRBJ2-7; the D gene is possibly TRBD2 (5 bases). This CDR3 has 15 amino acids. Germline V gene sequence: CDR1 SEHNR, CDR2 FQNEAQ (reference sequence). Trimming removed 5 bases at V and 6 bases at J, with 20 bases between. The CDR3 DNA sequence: TGTGCCAGCAGCCACGTTAGGACTCCTGAGGGCGAGCAGTACTTC. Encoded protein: CASSHVRTPEGEQYF.

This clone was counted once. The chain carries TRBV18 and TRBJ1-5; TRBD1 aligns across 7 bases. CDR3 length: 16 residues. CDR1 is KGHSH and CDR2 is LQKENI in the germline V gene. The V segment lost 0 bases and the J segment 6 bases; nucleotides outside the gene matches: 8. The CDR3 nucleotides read TGTGCCAGCTCACCACCTCCAGGGGGAATTTTTCAGCCCCAGCATTTT. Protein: CASSPPPGGIFQPQHF.

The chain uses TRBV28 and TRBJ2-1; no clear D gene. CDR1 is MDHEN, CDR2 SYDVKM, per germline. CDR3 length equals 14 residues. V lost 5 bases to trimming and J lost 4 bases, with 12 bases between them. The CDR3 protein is CASSLGTFYNEQFF. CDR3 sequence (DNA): TGTGCCAGCAGTCTAGGCACATTTTACAATGAGCAGTTCTTC.

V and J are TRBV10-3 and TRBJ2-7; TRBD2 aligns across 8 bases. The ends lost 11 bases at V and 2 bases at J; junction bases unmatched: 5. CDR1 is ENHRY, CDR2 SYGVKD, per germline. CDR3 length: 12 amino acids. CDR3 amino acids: CAAGGGTYEQYF. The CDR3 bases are TGTGCCGCGGGAGGAGGGACCTACGAGCAGTACTTC.

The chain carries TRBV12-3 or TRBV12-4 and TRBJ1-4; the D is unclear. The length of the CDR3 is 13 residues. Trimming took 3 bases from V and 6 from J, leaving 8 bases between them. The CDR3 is CASSFSGDEKLFF. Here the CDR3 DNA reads TGTGCCAGCAGTTTTTCTGGGGATGAAAAACTGTTTTTT.